The 28 T cell receptor beta chains listed next were all sequenced from one sample in a study of cytomegalovirus exposure and HLA in healthy donors. The primer mix had 60 Vbeta and 13 Jbeta primers. Sequencing was performed with immunoSEQ multiplex PCR; in TCRdb, only in-frame clones are kept and a portion is missing. The sample holds about 53,000 clones. The sample taken for sequencing was PBMCs. Receptors were obtained from a woman aged 18-29 years in good health and CMV-seronegative.

The chain recombines TRBV10-3 with TRBJ1-2, with D tentatively TRBD1 (6 bases). Germline-derived CDR1 and CDR2 are ENHRY and SYGVKD. V was pared by 6 bases and J by 4 bases, with 15 bases between. The CDR3 runs 14 residues. This chain's CDR3 is CAIRISGTPYGYTF. CDR3 sequence (DNA): TGTGCCATCAGAATTTCCGGGACACCCTATGGCTACACCTTC.

The V call is TRBV14, the J call TRBJ1-5; no reliable D call. The ends were cut back, 2 bases at V and 4 bases at J, with 9 bases in the middle. CDR1 and CDR2 (germline): SGHDN, FVKESK. The CDR3 extends over 14 amino acids. The CDR3 nucleotides are TGTGCCAGCAGCCAACGAGGTAATAATCAGCCCCAGCATTTT. Encoded protein: CASSQRGNNQPQHF.

The J gene is TRBJ2-3, the V gene TRBV11-3; TRBD2 is a possible D gene (5 bases). The length of the CDR3 is 15 residues. Germline CDR1 and CDR2: SGHNT and YENEEA. Deletions cut 4 bases from V and 2 bases from J, with 13 bases between. The CDR3, as DNA: TGTGCCAGCAGCTCCGCCGGACTGATCACAGATACGCAGTATTTT. It codes for CASSSAGLITDTQYF.

This chain links TRBV30 with TRBJ2-7; 9 bases agree with TRBD2. Germline V CDR1 and CDR2: GTSNPN, SVGIG (reference sequence). The CDR3 consists of 14 residues. V shed 2 bases, J shed 1 base, and the junction held 3 bases outside the gene matches. The CDR3: CAWSRGRASYEQYF. The CDR3 nucleotides read TGTGCCTGGAGTCGCGGGAGGGCGTCCTACGAGCAGTACTTC. Based on the CDR3 plus reference TRBV30 and TRBJ2-7, the full variable domain is SQTIHQWPATLVQPVGSPLSLECTVEGTSNPNLYWYRQAAGRGLQLLFYSVGIGQISSEVPQNLSASRPQDRQFILSSKKLLLSDSGFYLCAWSRGRASYEQYFGPGTRLTVT.

The rearrangement joins TRBV9 to TRBJ1-3; D is undetermined. The ends were cut back, 3 bases at V and 0 bases at J, with 19 bases in the middle. CDR1 and CDR2 from the germline V gene are SGDLS and YYNGEE. This CDR3 has 18 amino acids. Written as DNA, the CDR3 is TGTGCCAGCAGCGATTTATACGGACTGCCTTTCTCTGGAAACACCATATATTTT. It translates to CASSDLYGLPFSGNTIYF.

The rearrangement uses TRBV6-5 and TRBJ2-2; D perhaps matches TRBD1 (6 bases). This CDR3 comprises 16 residues. The germline gives CDR1 MNHEY, CDR2 SVGAGI. Trimming pared 2 bases from V and 6 bases from J, leaving 16 bases between. The CDR3: CASSYAFTGLAGELFF. The CDR3 DNA sequence: TGTGCCAGCAGTTACGCATTCACAGGGTTGGCCGGGGAGCTGTTTTTT.

The genes are TRBV11-3 and TRBJ2-7; maybe TRBD2 (5 bases). The V gene lost 1 base and the J gene lost 10 bases, with 11 bases spanning the gap. Germline V gene sequence: CDR1 SGHNT, CDR2 YENEEA. This CDR3 is 12 amino acids long. The CDR3 loop is CASSLVSGIQYF. In nucleotides, the CDR3 is TGTGCCAGCAGCTTAGTATCGGGGATACAGTACTTC.

This rearrangement joins TRBV5-1 to TRBJ1-5; D might be TRBD1 (5 bases). This CDR3 is 15 amino acids long. The germline V gene encodes CDR1 SGHRS and CDR2 YFSETQ. V gave up 5 bases and J gave up 11 bases, with 23 bases separating them. CDR3 coding DNA: TGCGCCAGCAGTCTCGGGACTCCTCACGAAGGGTCCCAGCATTTT. This gives the protein CASSLGTPHEGSQHF.

This chain uses TRBV2 with TRBJ2-3; possibly TRBD2 for D (7 bases). The germline V gene has CDR1 SNHLY and CDR2 FYNNEI. This CDR3 comprises 17 residues. Trimming pared 3 bases from V and 5 bases from J, leaving 21 bases between. Here the CDR3 reads CASSDLRGRAGGDTQYF. As DNA, the CDR3 is TGTGCCAGCAGTGACCTGAGGGGGAGGGCCGGGGGAGATACGCAGTATTTT.

The chain links TRBV7-2 to TRBJ2-5, with D unresolved. The germline V and J ends were trimmed by 2 bases and 4 bases, with 5 bases remaining between them. The CDR3 contains 12 residues. Germline V gene sequence: CDR1 SGHTA, CDR2 FQGNSA. CDR3 nucleotides: TGTGCCAGCAGCTTACTGCGAGAGACCCAGTACTTC. Translating it yields CASSLLRETQYF.

V usage is TRBV19 and J usage is TRBJ1-5; tentatively, D is TRBD1 (6 bases). From germline, CDR1 is LNHDA and CDR2 SQIVND (reference sequence). This CDR3 contains 13 residues. V was clipped by 7 bases and J by 3 bases, with 10 bases between them. This chain's CDR3 is CASIGDNNQPQHF. In DNA, the CDR3 is TGTGCCAGTATCGGGGACAACAATCAGCCCCAGCATTTT.

CDR3 DNA sequence: TGTGCCAGGGAGGTTCAAAAACTGTTTTTT. It is translated as CAREVQKLFF. J is TRBJ1-4 and V is TRBV6-4; D gene ambiguous. This CDR3 spans 10 amino acids. The ends were cut back, 9 bases at V and 9 bases at J, with 8 bases in the middle. Per germline, CDR1 MRHNA and CDR2 SNTAGT.

The gene calls are TRBV7-6 and TRBJ2-6, with D uncertain. The germline CDR1 and CDR2 sequences are SGHVS and FNYEAQ. Trimming took 2 bases from V and 4 from J, leaving 6 bases between them. CDR3 length: 14 amino acids. The CDR3 region has the DNA TGTGCCAGCAGCTTATCTGCGGGGGCCAACGTCCTGACTTTC. Amino acids: CASSLSAGANVLTF.

This chain connects TRBV7-8 to TRBJ1-2, with TRBD1 identical over 11 bases. CDR1 and CDR2 from the germline V gene are SGHVS and FQNEAQ. This CDR3 is built from 13 residues. J gave up 7 bases and V 4 bases, and 2 bases lay outside the gene matches. This chain's CDR3 is CASSSDRGLGYTF. The CDR3 DNA reads TGTGCCAGCAGCTCGGACAGGGGGCTTGGCTACACCTTC.

The chain couples TRBV9 to TRBJ2-7; D call uncertain. CDR3 length: 14 amino acids. CDR1 is SGDLS, CDR2 YYNGEE, per germline. The germline V and J ends were trimmed by 0 bases and 4 bases, with 11 bases remaining between them. Here the CDR3 DNA reads TGTGCCAGCAGCGTAGACGTCAGAATATACGAGCAGTACTTC. Translating it yields CASSVDVRIYEQYF.

V and J are TRBV2 and TRBJ2-7, with no clear D. The V end lost 7 bases, the J end lost 5 bases, and 12 bases lay between the germline ends. There are 12 residues in the CDR3. The germline V gene has CDR1 SNHLY and CDR2 FYNNEI. Here the CDR3 reads CASTVYNHEQYF. In DNA form, the CDR3 reads TGTGCCAGCACAGTGTACAACCACGAGCAGTACTTC.

This rearrangement joins TRBV10-2 to TRBJ2-7; unclear D gene. The CDR3 spans 15 residues. V was cut by 5 bases and J by 4 bases, with 18 bases left in between. Germline V CDR1 and CDR2: WSHSY, SAAADI. Here the CDR3 reads CASSPNLEMTYEQYF. As DNA, the CDR3 is TGCGCCAGCAGTCCAAACCTGGAGATGACGTACGAGCAGTACTTC.

The CDR3 reads CASSPQKGRDTEAFF. CDR3 nucleotides: TGTGCCAGCAGCCCACAGAAGGGGAGGGACACTGAAGCTTTCTTT. The genes are TRBV7-2 and TRBJ1-1, with D possibly being TRBD1 (5 bases). Germline values: CDR1 SGHTA, CDR2 FQGNSA. V was shortened by 5 bases and J by 3 bases, with 16 bases between the two germline ends. This CDR3 is 15 amino acids long.

The chain combines TRBV6-4 with TRBJ2-5; 13 bases map to TRBD2. This CDR3 contains 15 residues. Germline-derived CDR1 and CDR2 are MRHNA and SNTAGT. Trimming removed 5 bases from V and 5 bases from J; junction bases left unmatched: 5. The DNA of the CDR3 is TGTGCCAGCAGTCCTGGGACTAGCGGGGTCGAGACCCAGTACTTC. This gives the protein CASSPGTSGVETQYF.

The chain couples TRBV6-5 to TRBJ1-1; D uncertain. V lost 2 bases to trimming and J lost 0 bases, with 4 bases between them. Germline V gives CDR1 MNHEY, CDR2 SVGAGI. The CDR3 length is 13 residues. The CDR3 DNA is TGTGCCAGCAGTTACGAGCTGAACACTGAAGCTTTCTTT. Amino acids: CASSYELNTEAFF.

The V and J genes are TRBV5-4 and TRBJ2-3; possible D gene TRBD2, 5 bases. This CDR3 has 14 amino acids. V lost 4 bases and J lost 2, with 11 bases in between. Germline CDR1 SGHNT, CDR2 YYREEE (reference sequence). CDR3 region: CASSQTGNTDTQYF. CDR3 DNA sequence: TGTGCCAGCAGCCAGACGGGAAACACAGATACGCAGTATTTT.

The chain carries TRBV5-4 and TRBJ1-2; TRBD1 matches at 8 bases. The CDR3 consists of 16 residues. CDR1 and CDR2 (germline): SGHNT, YYREEE (reference sequence). Trimming removed 5 bases from V and 7 bases from J; junction bases left unmatched: 16. Here the CDR3 reads CASSSTPGTGFGGYTF. For the CDR3, the DNA is TGTGCCAGCAGTTCTACCCCCGGGACAGGATTTGGTGGCTACACCTTC.

V gene TRBV7-2 combines with J gene TRBJ1-5; D possibly corresponds to TRBD1 (5 bases). V dropped 5 bases and J dropped 6 bases, with 20 bases sitting between them. Germline CDR1 and CDR2: SGHTA and FQGNSA. This CDR3 comprises 16 residues. This chain's CDR3 is CASSRRGIRVLQPQHF. The CDR3 DNA is TGTGCCAGCAGCCGTAGGGGAATCAGGGTTCTTCAGCCCCAGCATTTT.

This chain connects TRBV5-1 to TRBJ2-5, with D unclear. This CDR3 has 15 residues. Germline V gene data show CDR1 as SGHRS and CDR2 as YFSETQ. The V end was cut by 4 bases, the J end by 5 bases, with 18 bases between. The CDR3 bases are TGCGCCAGCAGCCGGGTCACTCCTAGAGGCGAGACCCAGTACTTC. This codes for CASSRVTPRGETQYF.

The V call is TRBV5-1, the J call TRBJ1-1; possible D gene TRBD1, 5 bases. Between the trimmed V and J ends, which lost 3 bases and 3 bases, there was a span of 12 bases. The CDR3 consists of 14 residues. CDR1 SGHRS and CDR2 YFSETQ come from the germline V gene. The CDR3 DNA sequence: TGCGCCAGCAGCTCCTCTAGGGGTCACACTGAAGCTTTCTTT. As protein: CASSSSRGHTEAFF.

The chain has TRBV5-1 and TRBJ2-1, with D possibly matching TRBD1 (5 bases). The CDR3 length is 15 residues. The V gene's germline CDR1 is SGHRS and CDR2 YFSETQ. Trimming took 7 bases from V and 2 from J, leaving 16 bases between them. CDR3 region: CASLQGPPPYNEQFF. The CDR3 bases are TGCGCCAGCCTTCAGGGCCCCCCACCCTACAATGAGCAGTTCTTC.

The chain combines TRBV9 with TRBJ1-2, with D perhaps TRBD1 (5 bases). The CDR3 is 16 amino acids. Per the germline V gene, CDR1 is SGDLS and CDR2 is YYNGEE. V lost 1 base and J 8 bases, leaving 21 bases between the germline ends. The CDR3 bases are TGTGCCAGCAGCGTAACGCAGGGAACCGTTACGAGCGGCTACACCTTC. Its translation: CASSVTQGTVTSGYTF.

The chain is built from TRBV11-2 and TRBJ2-1, with D maybe TRBD2 (5 bases). Germline V lookup: CDR1 SGHAT, CDR2 FQNNGV. The CDR3 is 15 amino acids. V was pared by 3 bases and J by 0 bases, with 9 bases between. The CDR3 bases are TGTGCCAGCAGCTTCCGAACTAGCTCCTACAATGAGCAGTTCTTC. This gives the protein CASSFRTSSYNEQFF.